This is a list of T cell receptor beta chains from one sample in a study of T cells in localized non-small cell lung cancer. Using immunoSEQ multiplex PCR, the repertoire was profiled, and TCRdb retains in-frame clones only, with some absent. The table has around 25,000 clones, around nine tenths seen once. The source was peripheral blood, collected before any cancer treatment. The origin of the receptors is a woman aged 40-75 years with stage I lung adenocarcinoma. Each CDR3 is given with its conserved first and last residue. The order of the fields is CDR3 length, J gene, V gene, CDR3 protein.

cdr3_length: 16
j_call: TRBJ1-2
v_call: TRBV2
cdr3_aa: CASSDPLRWGGGGYTF

cdr3_length: 12
j_call: TRBJ2-1
v_call: TRBV27
cdr3_aa: CASSFRGGEQFF

cdr3_length: 14
j_call: TRBJ1-1
v_call: TRBV5-1
cdr3_aa: CASSLQGLGTEAFF

cdr3_length: 15
j_call: TRBJ1-2
v_call: TRBV11-2
cdr3_aa: CASSLPGRRNYGYTF

cdr3_length: 13
j_call: TRBJ1-1
v_call: TRBV27
cdr3_aa: CASLDYMNTEAFF

cdr3_length: 13
j_call: TRBJ2-7
v_call: TRBV13
cdr3_aa: CASSLGSSYEQYF

cdr3_length: 15
j_call: TRBJ1-3
v_call: TRBV7-8
cdr3_aa: CASSLLMGSGNTIYF

cdr3_length: 14
j_call: TRBJ1-5
v_call: TRBV10-2
cdr3_aa: CASSEGRMNQPQHF

cdr3_length: 15
j_call: TRBJ2-5
v_call: TRBV10-3
cdr3_aa: CAIAAGLRPLETQYF

cdr3_length: 17
j_call: TRBJ1-1
v_call: TRBV19
cdr3_aa: CASSTRGAGGMNTEAFF

cdr3_length: 15
j_call: TRBJ2-5
v_call: TRBV5-1
cdr3_aa: CASSFGGSGGETQYF

cdr3_length: 13
j_call: TRBJ1-2
v_call: TRBV30
cdr3_aa: CAWTDGVNYGYTF

cdr3_length: 15
j_call: TRBJ2-1
v_call: TRBV29-1
cdr3_aa: CSAQSPAGRRNEQLF

cdr3_length: 13
j_call: TRBJ2-2
v_call: TRBV9
cdr3_aa: CASSTSSGGELFF

cdr3_length: 14
j_call: TRBJ2-7
v_call: TRBV2
cdr3_aa: CASRIAGGIYEQYF

cdr3_length: 15
j_call: TRBJ1-5
v_call: TRBV9
cdr3_aa: CASSAGTQYNQPQHF

cdr3_length: 15
j_call: TRBJ2-1
v_call: TRBV21-1
cdr3_aa: CASSKARILYNEQFF

cdr3_length: 13
j_call: TRBJ2-3
v_call: TRBV6-5
cdr3_aa: CASSYGEADTQYF

cdr3_length: 11
j_call: TRBJ1-1
v_call: TRBV5-1
cdr3_aa: CASSIDTEAFF

cdr3_length: 14
j_call: TRBJ2-3
v_call: TRBV27
cdr3_aa: CASSLWASGDTQYF

cdr3_length: 14
j_call: TRBJ2-7
v_call: TRBV2
cdr3_aa: CASRRGFSGNEQYF

cdr3_length: 16
j_call: TRBJ2-7
v_call: TRBV4-2
cdr3_aa: CASSQDLGQAYYEQYF

cdr3_length: 14
j_call: TRBJ1-5
v_call: TRBV7-6
cdr3_aa: CASSLEGSNQPQHF

cdr3_length: 14
j_call: TRBJ2-5
v_call: TRBV11-2
cdr3_aa: CASSLIRSVETQYF

cdr3_length: 14
j_call: TRBJ1-5
v_call: TRBV4-1
cdr3_aa: CASGWGTENQPQHF

cdr3_length: 12
j_call: TRBJ2-3
v_call: TRBV28
cdr3_aa: CASSPPGDTQYF

cdr3_length: 12
j_call: TRBJ1-5
v_call: TRBV28
cdr3_aa: CASSIPNQPQHF

cdr3_length: 15
j_call: TRBJ2-7
v_call: TRBV7-9
cdr3_aa: CASSLLVGNGYEQYF

cdr3_length: 11
j_call: TRBJ2-7
v_call: TRBV28
cdr3_aa: CASSSPHVQYF